One T cell receptor beta chain is described in this entry. Its antigen remains unidentified. With 7 bases removed from V and 1 base from J, the gap between germline ends came to 15 bases. The CDR3 has 15 residues. Per germline, CDR1 MNHNS and CDR2 SASEGT. The data were taken from a study of cytomegalovirus exposure and HLA in healthy donors. Vbeta (60) and Jbeta (13) primers were used in the PCR. Profiling relied on immunoSEQ multiplex PCR, and the TCRdb table lists in-frame clones only, not all of them. This table holds 150,000 or so clones, approximately 80% found once. Study-level findings and limits: As confirmed in vitro, a few CMV-associated chains were specific for CMV antigens.

Nominally healthy donors were sampled, though unrecorded immune exposures were likely. This TCR was sampled from a woman in her thirties or forties in good health and CMV-seronegative. This sequence joins TRBV6-1 and TRBJ2-3; weak D call: TRBD2 (6 bases). Material: PBMCs. The CDR3 DNA sequence: TGTGCCAGCATAGCGGTTGCACGGGGCACAGATACGCAGTATTTT. As protein: CASIAVARGTDTQYF.